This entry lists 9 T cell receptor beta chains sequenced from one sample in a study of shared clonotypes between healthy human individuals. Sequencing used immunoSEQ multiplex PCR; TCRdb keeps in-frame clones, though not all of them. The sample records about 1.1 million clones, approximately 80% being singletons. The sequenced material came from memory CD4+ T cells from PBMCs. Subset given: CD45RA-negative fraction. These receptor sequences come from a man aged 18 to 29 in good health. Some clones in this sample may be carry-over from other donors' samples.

CDR3 loop: CASSLGGQGTEAFF. DNA for the CDR3: TGCGCCAGCAGCTTGGGGGGGCAAGGCACTGAAGCTTTCTTT. The chain carries TRBV5-1 and TRBJ1-1; TRBD1 is a possible D gene (6 bases). V was clipped by 0 bases and J by 4 bases, with 10 bases between them. Germline V CDR1 and CDR2: SGHRS, YFSETQ. The CDR3 has 14 residues.

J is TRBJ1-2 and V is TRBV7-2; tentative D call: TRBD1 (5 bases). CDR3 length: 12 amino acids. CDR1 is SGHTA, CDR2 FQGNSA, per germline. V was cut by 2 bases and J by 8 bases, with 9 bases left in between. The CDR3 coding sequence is TGTGCCAGCAGCTTACCCAGGGAGGGCTACACCTTC. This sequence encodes CASSLPREGYTF.

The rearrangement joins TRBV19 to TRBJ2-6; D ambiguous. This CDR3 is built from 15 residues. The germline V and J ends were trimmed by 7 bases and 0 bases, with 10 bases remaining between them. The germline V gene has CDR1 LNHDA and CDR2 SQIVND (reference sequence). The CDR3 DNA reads TGTGCCAGTACCAGATCGTCCTCTGGGGCCAACGTCCTGACTTTC. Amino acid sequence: CASTRSSSGANVLTF.

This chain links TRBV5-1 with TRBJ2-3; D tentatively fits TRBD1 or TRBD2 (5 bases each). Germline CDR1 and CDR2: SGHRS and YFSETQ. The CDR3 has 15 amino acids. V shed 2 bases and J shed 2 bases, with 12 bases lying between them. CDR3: CASSFSPGLTDTQYF. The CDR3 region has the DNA TGCGCCAGCAGCTTTTCTCCGGGGCTCACAGATACGCAGTATTTT.

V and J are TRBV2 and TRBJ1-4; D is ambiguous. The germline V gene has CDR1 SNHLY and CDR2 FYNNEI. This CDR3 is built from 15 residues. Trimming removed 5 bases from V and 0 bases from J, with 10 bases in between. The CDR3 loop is CASSWKATTNEKLFF. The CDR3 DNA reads TGTGCCAGCAGTTGGAAGGCGACAACTAATGAAAAACTGTTTTTT. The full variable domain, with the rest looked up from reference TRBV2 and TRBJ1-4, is EPEVTQTPSHQVTQMGQEVILRCVPISNHLYFYWYRQILGQKVEFLVSFYNNEISEKSEIFDDQFSVERPDGSNFTLKIRSTKLEDSAMYFCASSWKATTNEKLFFGSGTQLSVL.

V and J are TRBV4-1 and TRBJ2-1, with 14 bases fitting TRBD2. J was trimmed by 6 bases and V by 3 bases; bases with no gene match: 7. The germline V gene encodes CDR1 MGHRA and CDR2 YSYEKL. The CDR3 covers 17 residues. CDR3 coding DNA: TGCGCCAGCAGCCAGGGGACTAGCGGGAGAAGGGTCAATGAGCAGTTCTTC. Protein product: CASSQGTSGRRVNEQFF.

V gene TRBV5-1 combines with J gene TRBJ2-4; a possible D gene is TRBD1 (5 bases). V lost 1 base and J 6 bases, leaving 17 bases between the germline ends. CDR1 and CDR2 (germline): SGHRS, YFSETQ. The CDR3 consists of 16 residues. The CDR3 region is CASSLFFDSPGNIQYF. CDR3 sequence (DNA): TGCGCCAGCAGCTTGTTCTTTGACAGTCCCGGAAACATTCAGTACTTC.

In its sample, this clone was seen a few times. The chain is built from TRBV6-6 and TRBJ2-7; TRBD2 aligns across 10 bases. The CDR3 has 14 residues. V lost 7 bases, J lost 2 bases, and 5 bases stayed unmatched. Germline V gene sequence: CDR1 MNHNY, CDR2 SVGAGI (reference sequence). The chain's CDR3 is CASTLSGRAYEQYF. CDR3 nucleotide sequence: TGTGCCAGCACCCTAAGCGGGAGGGCCTACGAGCAGTACTTC.

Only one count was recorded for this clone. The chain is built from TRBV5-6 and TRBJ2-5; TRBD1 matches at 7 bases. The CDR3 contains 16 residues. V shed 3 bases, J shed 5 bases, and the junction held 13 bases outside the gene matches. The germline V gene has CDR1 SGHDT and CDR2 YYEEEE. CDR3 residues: CASSSGPTGIRETQYF. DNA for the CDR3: TGTGCCAGCAGCTCCGGTCCGACAGGGATCCGGGAGACCCAGTACTTC.